These 10 T cell receptor beta chains share one sample of origin, sequenced in a study of OX40 agonist ivuxolimab in advanced cancers. Clones were sequenced by immunoSEQ multiplex PCR, and TCRdb holds only the in-frame ones, with some missing. The sample yields roughly 30,000 clones, about nine tenths seen once. Sequences were derived from CD4+ or CD8+ T cells sorted from blood, sampled in a trial of the OX40 agonist ivuxolimab. The receptors were gathered from an adult with an advanced solid tumor such as melanoma, head and neck, liver or kidney cancer.

In its sample, this clone was seen a few times. The CDR3 spells CAWSVDRAYEQYF. CDR3 sequence (DNA): TGTGCCTGGAGTGTGGACAGGGCCTACGAGCAGTACTTC. The J gene is TRBJ2-7, the V gene TRBV30; 8 nucleotides align to TRBD1. After removal of 0 bases from V and 2 bases from J, the junction contained 0 bases not matched to a gene. This CDR3 is built from 13 residues. In germline, CDR1 is GTSNPN, CDR2 SVGIG (reference sequence).

This chain joins TRBV27 and TRBJ2-1; 8 nucleotides line up with TRBD2. Losses at the gene ends were 7 bases for V and 2 bases for J; bases not matched to a gene: 10. CDR3 length: 16 amino acids. CDR1 and CDR2 from the germline V gene are MNHEY and SMNVEV (reference sequence). The CDR3 nucleotides are TGTGCCAGCACGCCAGGACTAGCTGATACCTACAATGAGCAGTTCTTC. Translated, it gives CASTPGLADTYNEQFF.

The rearrangement links TRBV5-4 to TRBJ2-7; D possibly matches TRBD1 or TRBD2 (5 bases each). CDR1 is SGHNT, CDR2 YYREEE, per germline (reference sequence). This CDR3 spans 14 amino acids. The V end lost 0 bases, the J end lost 4 bases, and 11 bases lay between the germline ends. The CDR3, as DNA: TGTGCCAGCAGCTTGGGGGGGAGAACGTACGAGCAGTACTTC. This codes for CASSLGGRTYEQYF. The entire variable domain, with the rest obtained from reference TRBV5-4 and TRBJ2-7, is as follows: ETGVTQSPTHLIKTRGQQVTLRCSSQSGHNTVSWYQQALGQGPQFIFQYYREEENGRGNFPPRFSGLQFPNYSSELNVNALELDDSALYLCASSLGGRTYEQYFGPGTRLTVT.

The chain is built from TRBV19 and TRBJ1-6; tentative D call: TRBD1 (5 bases). CDR1 LNHDA and CDR2 SQIVND come from the germline V gene (reference sequence). The CDR3 covers 15 residues. V was shortened by 3 bases and J by 8 bases, with 14 bases between the two germline ends. CDR3 DNA sequence: TGTGCCAGTAGTATTTTCGGGGGTCCAGATTCACCCCTCCACTTT. It is translated as CASSIFGGPDSPLHF.

CDR3 region: CASSLGLAEPSGTGELFF. The DNA of the CDR3 is TGTGCCAGCAGTTTAGGGCTAGCGGAGCCCTCGGGCACCGGGGAGCTGTTTTTT. V usage is TRBV27 and J usage is TRBJ2-2; 7 bases are a match to TRBD2. The CDR3 is made up of 18 amino acids. Looked up from germline, CDR1 is MNHEY and CDR2 is SMNVEV (reference sequence). V shed 2 bases, J shed 4 bases, and the junction held 13 bases outside the gene matches.

The V and J genes are TRBV29-1 and TRBJ2-3, with 7 bases matching TRBD2. Germline V gene data show CDR1 as SQVTM and CDR2 as ANQGSEA. Germline trimming cut 7 bases from V and 1 base from J; bases unmatched to any gene: 8. This CDR3 spans 14 amino acids. The CDR3 sequence: CSAHAGVGTDTQYF. The DNA of the CDR3 is TGCAGCGCTCATGCGGGGGTCGGCACAGATACGCAGTATTTT.

The V call is TRBV15, the J call TRBJ2-1, with 8 bases identical to TRBD1. V shed 3 bases, J shed 4 bases, and the junction held 8 bases outside the gene matches. The germline CDR1 and CDR2 sequences are LNHNV and YYDKDF (reference sequence). The CDR3 is 16 residues long. The CDR3 coding sequence is TGTGCCACCAGCAGGCCAGGGGGCAAACAATACAATGAGCAGTTCTTC. The encoded protein is CATSRPGGKQYNEQFF. Together with reference TRBV15 and TRBJ2-1, the CDR3 gives the full variable domain: DAMVIQNPRYQVTQFGKPVTLSCSQTLNHNVMYWYQQKSSQAPKLLFHYYDKDFNNEADTPDNFQSRRPNTSFCFLDIRSPGLGDTAMYLCATSRPGGKQYNEQFFGPGTRLTVL.

This chain joins TRBV4-3 and TRBJ2-1; TRBD2 matches at 8 bases. Unmatched junction bases numbered 9, after V lost 3 bases and J lost 5 bases. Germline V gene data show CDR1 as LGHNA and CDR2 as YSLEER. CDR3 length: 16 amino acids. This chain's CDR3 is CASSHGGLGTHNEQFF. As DNA, the CDR3 is TGCGCCAGCAGCCACGGGGGACTAGGGACACACAATGAGCAGTTCTTC.

The chain carries TRBV5-5 and TRBJ2-1; no definite D call. The CDR3 contains 12 residues. Germline assignment: CDR1 SGHKS and CDR2 YYEKEE (reference sequence). Deletions cut 1 base from V and 6 bases from J, with 5 bases between. The CDR3 is CASSLIFNEQFF. DNA of the CDR3: TGTGCCAGCAGCTTGATCTTCAATGAGCAGTTCTTC.

The chain is built from TRBV4-1 and TRBJ1-1; D is ambiguous. This CDR3 is 14 amino acids long. The V end was cut by 1 base, the J end by 1 base, with 7 bases between. Germline loops: CDR1 MGHRA, CDR2 YSYEKL. This CDR3 reads CASSQVTANTEAFF. The CDR3 DNA reads TGCGCCAGCAGCCAAGTTACCGCGAACACTGAAGCTTTCTTT.